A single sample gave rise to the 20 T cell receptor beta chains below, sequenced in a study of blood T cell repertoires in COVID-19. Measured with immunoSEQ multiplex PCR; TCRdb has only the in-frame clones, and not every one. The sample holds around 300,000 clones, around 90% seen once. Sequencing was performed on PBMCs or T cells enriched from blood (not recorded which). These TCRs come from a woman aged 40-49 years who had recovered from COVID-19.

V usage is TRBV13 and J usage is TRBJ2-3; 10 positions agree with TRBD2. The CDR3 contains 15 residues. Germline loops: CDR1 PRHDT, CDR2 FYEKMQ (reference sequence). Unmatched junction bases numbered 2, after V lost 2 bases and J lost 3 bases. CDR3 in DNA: TGTGCCAGCAGCTTACAACTAGCGGGAACAGATACGCAGTATTTT. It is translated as CASSLQLAGTDTQYF.

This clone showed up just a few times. As DNA, the CDR3 is TGTGCCAGCAGCCAATACGGTCGAGAGACCCAGTACTTC. Translating it yields CASSQYGRETQYF. The gene calls are TRBV14 and TRBJ2-5; D is unresolved. Trimming stripped 2 bases from V and 4 bases from J, with 8 bases between. CDR3 length: 13 residues. Germline CDR1 is SGHDN and CDR2 is FVKESK.

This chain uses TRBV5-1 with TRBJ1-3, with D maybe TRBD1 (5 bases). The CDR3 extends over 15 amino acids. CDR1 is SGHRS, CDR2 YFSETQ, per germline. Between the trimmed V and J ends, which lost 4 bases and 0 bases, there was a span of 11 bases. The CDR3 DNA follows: TGCGCCAGCAGCACAGACAGTCGCTCTGGAAACACCATATATTTT. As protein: CASSTDSRSGNTIYF.

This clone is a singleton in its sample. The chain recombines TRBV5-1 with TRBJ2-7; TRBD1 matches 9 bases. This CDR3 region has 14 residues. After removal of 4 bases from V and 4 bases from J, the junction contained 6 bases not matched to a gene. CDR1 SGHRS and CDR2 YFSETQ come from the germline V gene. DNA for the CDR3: TGCGCCAGCAGCCCTGGACAGGGGCGGTACGAGCAGTACTTC. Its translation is CASSPGQGRYEQYF.

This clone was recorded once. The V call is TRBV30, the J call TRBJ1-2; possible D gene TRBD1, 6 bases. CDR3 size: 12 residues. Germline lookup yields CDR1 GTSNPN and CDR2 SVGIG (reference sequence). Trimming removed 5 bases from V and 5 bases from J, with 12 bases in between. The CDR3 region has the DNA TGTGCCTGGCTGGGGGGGGCGTATGGCTACACCTTC. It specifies CAWLGGAYGYTF.

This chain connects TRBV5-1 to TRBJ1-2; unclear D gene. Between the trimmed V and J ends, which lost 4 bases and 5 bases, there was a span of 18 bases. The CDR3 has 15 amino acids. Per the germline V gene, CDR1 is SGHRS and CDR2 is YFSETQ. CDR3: CASSPTTDSFYGYTF. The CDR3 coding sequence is TGCGCCAGCAGCCCAACGACCGACTCTTTTTATGGCTACACCTTC.

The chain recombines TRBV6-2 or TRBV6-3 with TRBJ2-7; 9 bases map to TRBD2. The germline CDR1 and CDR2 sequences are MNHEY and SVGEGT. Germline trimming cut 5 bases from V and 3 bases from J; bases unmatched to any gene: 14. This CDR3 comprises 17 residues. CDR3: CASSRPLAGASFYEQYF. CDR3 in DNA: TGTGCCAGCAGTCGCCCCTTAGCGGGGGCGTCCTTCTACGAGCAGTACTTC.

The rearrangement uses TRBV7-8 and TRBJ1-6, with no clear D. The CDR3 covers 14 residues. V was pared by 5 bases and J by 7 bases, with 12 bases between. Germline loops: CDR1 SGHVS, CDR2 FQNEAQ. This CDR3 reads CASSTYPPNSPLHF. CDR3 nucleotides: TGTGCCAGCAGCACATACCCCCCAAATTCACCCCTCCACTTT.

CDR3 DNA sequence: TGCGCCAGCAGCTTAGGGACAGAAAATACCCGCTACACCTTC. Translating it yields CASSLGTENTRYTF. The gene calls are TRBV5-1 and TRBJ1-2; 7 bases align to TRBD1. Per germline, CDR1 SGHRS and CDR2 YFSETQ. The J segment lost 9 bases and the V segment lost 2 bases, leaving 10 bases of the junction unmatched. There are 14 residues in the CDR3.

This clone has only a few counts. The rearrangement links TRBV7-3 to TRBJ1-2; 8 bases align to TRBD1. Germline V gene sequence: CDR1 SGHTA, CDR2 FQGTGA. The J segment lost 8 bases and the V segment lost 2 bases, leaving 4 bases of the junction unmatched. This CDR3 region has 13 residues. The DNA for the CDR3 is TGTGCCAGCAGCTTACCAGGGGGCGAGGGCTACACCTTC. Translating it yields CASSLPGGEGYTF.

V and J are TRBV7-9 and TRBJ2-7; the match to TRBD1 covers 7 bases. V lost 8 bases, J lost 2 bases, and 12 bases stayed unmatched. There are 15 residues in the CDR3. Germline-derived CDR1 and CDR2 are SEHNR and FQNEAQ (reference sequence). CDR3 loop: CASPAGDSLPYEQYF. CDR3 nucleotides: TGTGCCAGCCCGGCAGGGGACAGCTTGCCCTACGAGCAGTACTTC. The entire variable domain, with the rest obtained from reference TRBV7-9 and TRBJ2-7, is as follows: DTGVSQNPRHKITKRGQNVTFRCDPISEHNRLYWYRQTLGQGPEFLTYFQNEAQLEKSRLLSDRFSAERPKGSFSTLEIQRTEQGDSAMYLCASPAGDSLPYEQYFGPGTRLTVT.

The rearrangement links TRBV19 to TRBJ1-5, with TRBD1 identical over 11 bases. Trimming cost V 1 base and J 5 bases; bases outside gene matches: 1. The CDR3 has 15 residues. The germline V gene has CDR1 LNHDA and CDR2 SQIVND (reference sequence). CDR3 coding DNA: TGTGCCAGTAGTATAGGGACAGGGGGCTATCAGCCCCAGCATTTT. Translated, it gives CASSIGTGGYQPQHF.

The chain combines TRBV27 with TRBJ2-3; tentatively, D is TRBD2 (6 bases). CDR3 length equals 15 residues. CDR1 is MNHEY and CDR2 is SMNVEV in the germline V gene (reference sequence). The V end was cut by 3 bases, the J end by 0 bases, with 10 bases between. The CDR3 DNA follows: TGTGCCAGCAGTTTTGGGCGGGGAAGCACAGATACGCAGTATTTT. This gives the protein CASSFGRGSTDTQYF.

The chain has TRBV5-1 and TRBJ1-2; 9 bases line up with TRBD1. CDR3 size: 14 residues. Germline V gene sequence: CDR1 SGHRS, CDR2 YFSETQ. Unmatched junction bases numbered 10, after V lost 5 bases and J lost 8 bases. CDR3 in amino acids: CASRTTGGESGYTF. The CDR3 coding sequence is TGCGCCAGCAGAACTACAGGGGGCGAATCGGGCTACACCTTC.

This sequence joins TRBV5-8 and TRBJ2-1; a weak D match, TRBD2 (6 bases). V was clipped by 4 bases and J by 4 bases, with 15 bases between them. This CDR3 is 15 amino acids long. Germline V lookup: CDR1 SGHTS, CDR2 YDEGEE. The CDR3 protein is CASSLTTGVYNEQFF. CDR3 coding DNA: TGTGCCAGCAGCCTGACCACGGGGGTATACAATGAGCAGTTCTTC.

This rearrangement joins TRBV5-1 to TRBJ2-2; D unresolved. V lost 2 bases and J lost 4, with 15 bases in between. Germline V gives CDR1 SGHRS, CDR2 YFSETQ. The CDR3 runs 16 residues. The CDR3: CASSLTTNPATGELFF. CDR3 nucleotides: TGCGCCAGCAGCTTAACTACAAACCCGGCCACCGGGGAGCTGTTTTTT.

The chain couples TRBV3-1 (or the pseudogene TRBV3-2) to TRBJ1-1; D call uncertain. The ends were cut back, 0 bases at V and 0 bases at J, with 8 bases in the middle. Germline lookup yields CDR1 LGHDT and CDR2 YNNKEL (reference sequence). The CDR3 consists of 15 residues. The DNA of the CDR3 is TGTGCCAGCAGCCAAGATATTTTTATGAACACTGAAGCTTTCTTT. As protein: CASSQDIFMNTEAFF.

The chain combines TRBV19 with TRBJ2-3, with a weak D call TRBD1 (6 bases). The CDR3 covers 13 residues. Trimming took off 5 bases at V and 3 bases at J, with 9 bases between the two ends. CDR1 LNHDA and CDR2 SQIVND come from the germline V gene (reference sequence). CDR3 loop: CASSPQGTDTQYF. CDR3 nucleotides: TGTGCCAGTAGTCCCCAGGGGACAGATACGCAGTATTTT.

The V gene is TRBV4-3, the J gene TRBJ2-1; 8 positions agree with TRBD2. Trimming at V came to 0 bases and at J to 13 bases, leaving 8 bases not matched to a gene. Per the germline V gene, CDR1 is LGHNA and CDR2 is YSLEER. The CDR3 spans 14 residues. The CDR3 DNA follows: TGCGCCAGCAGCCAAGATCGGGGCGGGAGGTCTCAGTTCTTC. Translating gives CASSQDRGGRSQFF.

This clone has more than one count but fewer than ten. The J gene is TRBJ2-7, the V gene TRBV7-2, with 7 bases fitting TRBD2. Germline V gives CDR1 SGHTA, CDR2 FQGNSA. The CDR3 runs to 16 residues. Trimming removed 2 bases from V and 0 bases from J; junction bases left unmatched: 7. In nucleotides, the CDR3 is TGTGCCAGCAGCTTAAGGGGCGGCGGGAGCTCCTACGAGCAGTACTTC. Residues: CASSLRGGGSSYEQYF.